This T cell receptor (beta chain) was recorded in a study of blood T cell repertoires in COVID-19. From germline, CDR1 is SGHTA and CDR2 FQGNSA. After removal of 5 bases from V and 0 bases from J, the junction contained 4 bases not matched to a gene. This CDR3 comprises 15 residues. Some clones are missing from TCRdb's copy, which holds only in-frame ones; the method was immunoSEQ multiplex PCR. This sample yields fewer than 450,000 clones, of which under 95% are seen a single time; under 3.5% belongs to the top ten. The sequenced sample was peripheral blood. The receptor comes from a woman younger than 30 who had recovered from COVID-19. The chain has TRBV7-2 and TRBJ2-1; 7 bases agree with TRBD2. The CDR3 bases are TGTGCCAGCAGCACCCGGACTAGCTCCTACAATGAGCAGTTCTTC. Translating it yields CASSTRTSSYNEQFF.